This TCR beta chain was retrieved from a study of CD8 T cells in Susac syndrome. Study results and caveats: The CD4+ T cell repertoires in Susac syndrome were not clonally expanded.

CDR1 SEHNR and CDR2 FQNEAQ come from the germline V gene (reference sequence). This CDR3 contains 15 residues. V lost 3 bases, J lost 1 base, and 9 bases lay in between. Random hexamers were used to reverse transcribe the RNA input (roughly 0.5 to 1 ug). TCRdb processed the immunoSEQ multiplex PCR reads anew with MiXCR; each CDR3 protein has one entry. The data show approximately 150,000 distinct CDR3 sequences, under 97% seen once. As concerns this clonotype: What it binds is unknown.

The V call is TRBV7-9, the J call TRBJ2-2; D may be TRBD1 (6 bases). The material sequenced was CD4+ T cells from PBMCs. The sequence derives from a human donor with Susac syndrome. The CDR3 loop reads CASSFVTGNTGELFF. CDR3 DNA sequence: TGTGCCAGCAGCTTCGTGACAGGGAACACCGGGGAGCTGTTTTTT. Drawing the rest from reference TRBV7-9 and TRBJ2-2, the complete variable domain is DTGVSQNPRHKITKRGQNVTFRCDPISEHNRLYWYRQTLGQGPEFLTYFQNEAQLEKSRLLSDRFSAERPKGSFSTLEIQRTEQGDSAMYLCASSFVTGNTGELFFGEGSRLTVL.